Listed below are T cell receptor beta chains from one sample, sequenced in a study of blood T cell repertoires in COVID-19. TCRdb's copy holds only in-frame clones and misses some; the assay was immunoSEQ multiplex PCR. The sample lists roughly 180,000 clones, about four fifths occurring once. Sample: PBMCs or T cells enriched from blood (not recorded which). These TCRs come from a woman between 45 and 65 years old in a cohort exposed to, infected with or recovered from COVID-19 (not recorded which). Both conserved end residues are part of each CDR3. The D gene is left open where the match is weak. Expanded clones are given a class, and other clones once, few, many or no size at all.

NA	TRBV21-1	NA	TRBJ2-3	TGTGCCAGCAGCAAAGGAAGGGGACTAGTGTCTTGCACAGATACGCAGTATTTT	CASSKGRGLVSCTDTQYF
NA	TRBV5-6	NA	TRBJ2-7	TGTGCCAGCAGCTTGAAAACAGGTGTATACGAGCAGTACTTC	CASSLKTGVYEQYF
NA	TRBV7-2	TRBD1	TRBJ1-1	TGTGCCAGCAGCCTCCAACCGGTTGCAGGGGGAGGAAGCACTGAAGCTTTCTTT	CASSLQPVAGGGSTEAFF
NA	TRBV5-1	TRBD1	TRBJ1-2	TGCGCCAGCAGCATAGGGACAGGGCAAAACTATGGCTACACCTTC	CASSIGTGQNYGYTF
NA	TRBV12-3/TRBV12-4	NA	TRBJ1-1	TGTGCCAGCACCTTGGGGCAGAACACTGAAGCTTTCTTT	CASTLGQNTEAFF
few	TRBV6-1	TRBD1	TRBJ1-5	TGTGCCAGCAGTGCGTGGGGGACAGAGGGAAATCAGCCCCAGCATTTT	CASSAWGTEGNQPQHF
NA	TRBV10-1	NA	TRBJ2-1	TGCGCCAGCAGTGAGTCTCAGGGGAATGAGCAGTTCTTC	CASSESQGNEQFF
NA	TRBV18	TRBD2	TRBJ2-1	TGTGCCAGCTCACCAGGTCTAGCGGGGGACAATGAGCAGTTCTTC	CASSPGLAGDNEQFF
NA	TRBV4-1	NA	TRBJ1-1	TGCGCCAGCAGCGCAGACATGAACACTGAAGCTTTCTTT	CASSADMNTEAFF
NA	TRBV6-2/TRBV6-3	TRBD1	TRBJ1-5	TGTGCCAGCAGTCCAGACAGGGCCAATCAGCCCCAGCATTTT	CASSPDRANQPQHF
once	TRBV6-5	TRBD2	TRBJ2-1	TGTGCCAGCAGGCTACCGGGACTAGCGGGAGATGAGCAGTTCTTC	CASRLPGLAGDEQFF
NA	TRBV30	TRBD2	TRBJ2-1	TGTGCCTGGAGTGTACCTAGCGGGGACTACAATGAGCAGTTCTTC	CAWSVPSGDYNEQFF
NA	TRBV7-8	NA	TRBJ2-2	TGTGCCAGCAGCTTCGTGATCGACTCCGGGGAGCTGTTTTTT	CASSFVIDSGELFF
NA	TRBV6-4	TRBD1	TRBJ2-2	TGTGCCAGCAGAGGGGACAGGGTAAACACCGGGGAGCTGTTTTTT	CASRGDRVNTGELFF
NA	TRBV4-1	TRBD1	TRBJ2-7	TGCGCCAGCAGCCAAGATCCTCAGACAGGGGGTAACGAGCAGTACTTC	CASSQDPQTGGNEQYF
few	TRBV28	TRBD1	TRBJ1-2	TGTGCCACCAGGGACAGGGTCGGCTACACCTTC	CATRDRVGYTF
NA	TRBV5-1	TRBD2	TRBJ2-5	TGCGCCAGCACCTTCGCCGGGACTAGCCGAGAGACCCAGTACTTC	CASTFAGTSRETQYF
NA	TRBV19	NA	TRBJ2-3	TGTGCCAGTAGTCCCAGTCCCGATTCGGATACGCAGTATTTT	CASSPSPDSDTQYF
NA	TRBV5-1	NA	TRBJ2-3	TGCGCCAGCAAAAGTGGAGGGGAAATGGATACGCAGTATTTT	CASKSGGEMDTQYF
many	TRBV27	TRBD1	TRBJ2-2	TGTGCCAGCAGACCAGGGGGCACCGGGGAGCTGTTTTTT	CASRPGGTGELFF
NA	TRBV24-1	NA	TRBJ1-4	TGTGCCACCAGTACCGGTTTTAATGAAAAACTGTTTTTT	CATSTGFNEKLFF
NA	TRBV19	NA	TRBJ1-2	TGTGCCAGTATGGGGGGATTGGACTATGGCTACACCTTC	CASMGGLDYGYTF
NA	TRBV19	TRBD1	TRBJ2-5	TGTGCCAGTAGTAGACAGGGGGTTGGAGAGACCCAGTACTTC	CASSRQGVGETQYF
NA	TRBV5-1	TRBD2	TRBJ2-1	TGCGCCAGCAGCCTGGACGCGGGAGGGTACTACAATGAGCAGTTCTTC	CASSLDAGGYYNEQFF
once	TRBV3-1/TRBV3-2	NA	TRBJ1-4	TGTGCCAGCAGGTTCAGGGGCGGCGGTGAAAAACTGTTTTTT	CASRFRGGGEKLFF
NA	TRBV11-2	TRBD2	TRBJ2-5	TGTGCCAGCAGCTTAGATCGGGCTAGCGGTATAAACTTC	CASSLDRASGINF
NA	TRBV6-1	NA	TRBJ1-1	TGTGCCAGCAGTGAAGCCGTAGGGAGGGCTTTCTTT	CASSEAVGRAFF
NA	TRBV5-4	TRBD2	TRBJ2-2	TGTGCCAGCAAGTCGTGGGGCGGGGAGGGGACCGGGGAGCTGTTTTTT	CASKSWGGEGTGELFF
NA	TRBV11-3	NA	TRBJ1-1	TGTGCCAGCAGCTTAGCCAGGAACACTGAAGCTTTCTTT	CASSLARNTEAFF
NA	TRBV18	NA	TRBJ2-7	TGTGCCAGCTCACGTCCGCCCGAGGACGAGCAGTACTTC	CASSRPPEDEQYF
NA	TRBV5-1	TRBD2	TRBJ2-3	TGCGCCAGCAGGCCAGGGACTAGCGGTAGCGCACACACAGATACGCAGTATTTT	CASRPGTSGSAHTDTQYF
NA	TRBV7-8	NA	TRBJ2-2	TGTGCCAGCAGCTTATCGGGACAGAACACCGGGGAGCTGTTTTTT	CASSLSGQNTGELFF
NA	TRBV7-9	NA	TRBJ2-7	TGTGCCAGCAGCCCACAGGGTCGGTCTACCGAGCAGTACTTC	CASSPQGRSTEQYF
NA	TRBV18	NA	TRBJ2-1	TGTGCCAGCTCACCACAGACTAACGAGCAGTTCTTC	CASSPQTNEQFF
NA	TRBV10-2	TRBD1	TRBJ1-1	TGCGCCAGCAGGCTCGACAGGGAGAACACTGAAGCTTTCTTT	CASRLDRENTEAFF
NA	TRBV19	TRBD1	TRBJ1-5	TGTGCCAGTAGTGCTTTCGGCAGGGGGGGCAATCAGCCCCAGCATTTT	CASSAFGRGGNQPQHF
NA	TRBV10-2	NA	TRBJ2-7	TGCGCCAGCAGTGAGCGAGGGGTGGGGGGGCGCGTCTACGAGCAGTACTTC	CASSERGVGGRVYEQYF
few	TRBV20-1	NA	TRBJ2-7	TGCAGTGGCGCCGTCTCCTACGAGCAGTACTTC	CSGAVSYEQYF
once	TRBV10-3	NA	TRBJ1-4	TGTGCCATCAGTGAGTCGGGGGGTTTAGGTGAAAAACTGTTTTTT	CAISESGGLGEKLFF